This passage covers 23 T cell receptor beta chains from one sample sequenced in a study of T cell changes during pregnancy in multiple sclerosis. TCRdb keeps only in-frame clones here, not all; method: immunoSEQ multiplex PCR. The sample has about 59,000 clones, about 83% seen once. The sequencing input was peripheral blood from another person, used as feeder cells. The receptors originated from a human donor whose cells served as feeder cells for cultures in a pregnancy study.

The chain combines TRBV5-1 with TRBJ1-1; the D gene is possibly TRBD1 (5 bases). The CDR3 spans 15 residues. Germline CDR1 and CDR2: SGHRS and YFSETQ. V lost 0 bases and J 1 base, leaving 10 bases between the germline ends. CDR3 residues: CASSLGTLENTEAFF. CDR3 coding DNA: TGCGCCAGCAGCTTGGGGACACTCGAGAACACTGAAGCTTTCTTT.

This clone was seen only once. This chain joins TRBV13 and TRBJ2-5; TRBD2 might be the D (5 bases). The CDR3 consists of 13 residues. Germline-derived CDR1 and CDR2 are PRHDT and FYEKMQ (reference sequence). Trimming left V 5 bases short and J 3 bases short, with 10 bases between. This chain's CDR3 is CASSQVGEETQYF. The CDR3 DNA follows: TGTGCCAGCAGCCAGGTCGGGGAAGAGACCCAGTACTTC.

The chain recombines TRBV7-9 with TRBJ1-2; D ambiguous. V shed 4 bases and J shed 2 bases, with 14 bases lying between them. CDR1 is SEHNR, CDR2 FQNEAQ, per germline (reference sequence). The CDR3 contains 15 residues. CDR3 sequence reads: CASSSYGRTNYGYTF. CDR3 DNA: TGTGCCAGCAGCTCCTACGGACGGACGAACTATGGCTACACCTTC. The whole variable domain, filled in from reference TRBV7-9 and TRBJ1-2, reads DTGVSQNPRHKITKRGQNVTFRCDPISEHNRLYWYRQTLGQGPEFLTYFQNEAQLEKSRLLSDRFSAERPKGSFSTLEIQRTEQGDSAMYLCASSSYGRTNYGYTFGSGTRLTVV.

The V call is TRBV29-1, the J call TRBJ1-1; D unclear. From germline, CDR1 is SQVTM and CDR2 ANQGSEA. The germline V and J ends were trimmed by 6 bases and 5 bases, with 13 bases remaining between them. This CDR3 has 12 amino acids. The DNA of the CDR3 is TGCAGCGTCCGGACGGGAGGAACTGAAGCTTTCTTT. Translated, it gives CSVRTGGTEAFF.

This clone has only a few counts. The chain has TRBV19 and TRBJ1-1; tentatively, D is TRBD1 (5 bases). V dropped 9 bases and J dropped 0 bases, with 8 bases sitting between them. The CDR3 is 12 residues long. Germline CDR1 reads LNHDA; CDR2 reads SQIVND (reference sequence). The CDR3 sequence: CASRDLNTEAFF. The CDR3 DNA is TGTGCCAGCAGGGACCTGAACACTGAAGCTTTCTTT.

The rearrangement uses TRBV10-3 and TRBJ2-5; TRBD2 matches at 13 bases. V was pared by 6 bases and J by 4 bases, with 8 bases of the junction left unmatched. The germline V gene has CDR1 ENHRY and CDR2 SYGVKD. The CDR3 spans 16 residues. CDR3 DNA: TGTGCCATCAGGGGGACTAGCGGGGTGGAGGGAGAGACCCAGTACTTC. It codes for CAIRGTSGVEGETQYF.

The chain has TRBV9 and TRBJ1-2; maybe TRBD1 (6 bases). CDR3 size: 13 residues. Germline V gene lookup returns CDR1 SGDLS and CDR2 YYNGEE. Trimming cost V 4 bases and J 5 bases, with 12 bases left between them. In nucleotides, the CDR3 is TGTGCCAGCAGCCCCCGGGACACTTATGGCTACACCTTC. This gives the protein CASSPRDTYGYTF.

The V call is TRBV5-1, the J call TRBJ2-2, with TRBD2 as a possible D gene (5 bases). V dropped 0 bases and J dropped 6 bases, with 15 bases sitting between them. CDR3 length equals 16 residues. Looked up from germline, CDR1 is SGHRS and CDR2 is YFSETQ. The CDR3 nucleotides are TGCGCCAGCAGCTTGGGAGGGATTAGAGGCGCCGGGGAGCTGTTTTTT. This codes for CASSLGGIRGAGELFF.

This CDR3 reads CASSPLPMTDYSNQPQHF. CDR3 bases: TGTGCCAGCTCACCCTTACCAATGACAGATTATAGCAATCAGCCCCAGCATTTT. The J gene is TRBJ1-5, the V gene TRBV18, with D possibly being TRBD1 (5 bases). CDR1 is KGHSH and CDR2 is LQKENI in the germline V gene. V was clipped by 3 bases and J by 0 bases, with 18 bases between them. This CDR3 comprises 18 residues.

The V gene is TRBV2, the J gene TRBJ2-2; D is tentatively TRBD1 or TRBD2 (5 bases each). The CDR3 is 15 amino acids. V was cut by 7 bases and J by 5 bases, with 17 bases left in between. Germline V lookup: CDR1 SNHLY, CDR2 FYNNEI. The CDR3 loop is CASTQGWGGTGELFF. The CDR3 bases are TGTGCCAGCACCCAAGGGTGGGGCGGGACCGGGGAGCTGTTTTTT.

The CDR3 reads CASSEAPWLAGAYNEQFF. The CDR3 region has the DNA TGTGCCAGCAGTGAAGCGCCATGGCTAGCGGGAGCCTACAATGAGCAGTTCTTC. The V call is TRBV6-1, the J call TRBJ2-1, with 10 positions matching TRBD2. Trimming cost V 0 bases and J 2 bases; bases outside gene matches: 7. The germline V gene has CDR1 MNHNS and CDR2 SASEGT. The CDR3 spans 18 residues.

The CDR3 nucleotides are TGTGCCAGCAGCTTAGCAGGGGTCACTGAAGCTTTCTTT. This codes for CASSLAGVTEAFF. The chain links TRBV7-9 to TRBJ1-1; TRBD1 is a possible D gene (5 bases). The CDR3 consists of 13 residues. Germline V CDR1 and CDR2: SEHNR, FQNEAQ (reference sequence). Deletions cut 0 bases from V and 4 bases from J, with 6 bases between.

This sequence joins TRBV11-2 and TRBJ1-2; possible D gene TRBD1, 6 bases. The V gene's germline CDR1 is SGHAT and CDR2 FQNNGV. V dropped 5 bases and J dropped 7 bases, with 20 bases sitting between them. The CDR3 length is 15 residues. The CDR3 loop is CASSVTWGQGGGYTF. The CDR3, as DNA: TGTGCCAGCAGCGTTACCTGGGGGCAGGGAGGTGGCTACACCTTC.

V gene TRBV19 combines with J gene TRBJ1-2; D not certain. This CDR3 region has 14 residues. The germline V and J ends were trimmed by 8 bases and 3 bases, with 16 bases remaining between them. The germline V gene encodes CDR1 LNHDA and CDR2 SQIVND (reference sequence). In nucleotides, the CDR3 is TGTGCCAGTTGCACAAGGAATACGTACTATGGCTACACCTTC. Protein product: CASCTRNTYYGYTF.

This sequence joins TRBV7-8 and TRBJ2-7; maybe TRBD2 (5 bases). The CDR3 runs 15 residues. Germline V gene lookup returns CDR1 SGHVS and CDR2 FQNEAQ. V was cut by 8 bases and J by 6 bases, with 23 bases left in between. CDR3 DNA sequence: TGTGCCAGCGCCCCCAAAAAGGCCCCCCGGGGCGAGCAGTACTTC. As protein: CASAPKKAPRGEQYF.

V usage is TRBV6-1 and J usage is TRBJ2-2; TRBD1 aligns across 8 bases. This CDR3 has 12 residues. Germline V gene data show CDR1 as MNHNS and CDR2 as SASEGT. The CDR3 sequence: CGTQGVTGELFF. The CDR3 DNA sequence: TGTGGAACACAGGGGGTCACCGGGGAGCTGTTTTTT.

DNA for the CDR3: TGTGCCAGCAGTGATAGCGGGGGCTATACGCAGTATTTT. It encodes CASSDSGGYTQYF. The rearrangement uses TRBV27 and TRBJ2-3; 9 bases are a match to TRBD2. Germline CDR1 is MNHEY and CDR2 is SMNVEV (reference sequence). The CDR3 is made up of 13 amino acids. Unmatched junction bases numbered 4, after V lost 5 bases and J lost 7 bases.

The chain couples TRBV6-5 to TRBJ1-4; D is possibly TRBD1 (5 bases). Trimming pared 1 base from V and 7 bases from J, leaving 10 bases between. This CDR3 has 14 amino acids. From germline, CDR1 is MNHEY and CDR2 SVGAGI. The CDR3 DNA sequence: TGTGCCAGCAGTTACTGGGGGGAAGGTGAAAAACTGTTTTTT. It encodes CASSYWGEGEKLFF.

The V gene is TRBV19, the J gene TRBJ1-1, with a weak D call TRBD1 (6 bases). The V end lost 8 bases, the J end lost 1 base, and 14 bases lay between the germline ends. Germline CDR1 is LNHDA and CDR2 is SQIVND (reference sequence). The CDR3 totals 14 residues. CDR3 sequence (DNA): TGTGCCAGTGGACGACAGGCGGGGAACACTGAAGCTTTCTTT. Its protein product is CASGRQAGNTEAFF.

In DNA, the CDR3 is TGCAGCGTTGAACGGCGGGCAGACCCCTTAGGTAACGAGCAGTACTTC. This translates into CSVERRADPLGNEQYF. The chain links TRBV29-1 to TRBJ2-7, with D tentatively TRBD2 (5 bases). Germline assignment: CDR1 SQVTM and CDR2 ANQGSEA. The CDR3 runs 16 residues. Trimming took off 2 bases at V and 5 bases at J, with 22 bases between the two ends.

The J gene is TRBJ2-3, the V gene TRBV7-2; D remains ambiguous. Germline CDR1 reads SGHTA; CDR2 reads FQGNSA. V lost 0 bases and J 5 bases, leaving 9 bases between the germline ends. The CDR3 has 14 residues. The CDR3 region is CASSLAPSGDTQYF. The CDR3 coding sequence is TGTGCCAGCAGCTTAGCTCCGTCGGGAGATACGCAGTATTTT.

This clone was observed a single time. The chain joins TRBV4-3 to TRBJ2-3, with D unclear. Germline values: CDR1 LGHNA, CDR2 YSLEER. The V end lost 0 bases, the J end lost 4 bases, and 8 bases lay between the germline ends. The CDR3 is made up of 14 amino acids. CDR3 nucleotide sequence: TGCGCCAGCAGCCAAGACGCCCTTTCAGATACGCAGTATTTT. It encodes CASSQDALSDTQYF.

CDR3: CASSLSGGGSGFYNEQFF. The CDR3 DNA reads TGTGCCAGCAGCTTATCAGGGGGTGGAAGCGGCTTCTACAATGAGCAGTTCTTC. The rearrangement joins TRBV7-2 to TRBJ2-1; 7 bases align to TRBD1. In germline, CDR1 is SGHTA, CDR2 FQGNSA. CDR3 length equals 18 residues. Germline trimming cut 2 bases from V and 3 bases from J; bases unmatched to any gene: 13.